Listed below are T cell receptor beta chains from one sample, sequenced in a study of OX40 agonist ivuxolimab in advanced cancers. Only in-frame clones appear in the TCRdb table, and some are missing; sequencing was by immunoSEQ multiplex PCR. The data hold tens of thousands of clones, with approximately 84% observed a single time. The specimen was CD4+ or CD8+ T cells sorted from blood, collected in a trial of the OX40 agonist ivuxolimab. All receptors derive from an adult with an advanced solid tumor such as melanoma, head and neck, liver or kidney cancer. The CDR3 runs from the conserved cysteine through the conserved F or W. The order of the fields is V gene, D gene, clone size, J gene, CDR3 protein, CDR3 DNA. A D gene is named only where the DNA matches it firmly. Size is omitted from some rows. Given values are once, few, many or a class for expanded clones.

v_call: TRBV10-3; d_call: -; clone_size: once; j_call: TRBJ2-3; cdr3_aa: CAISGWQGDTDTQYF; cdr3_nt: TGTGCCATCAGTGGGTGGCAGGGCGATACAGATACGCAGTATTTT
v_call: TRBV7-2; d_call: -; clone_size: -; j_call: TRBJ1-2; cdr3_aa: CASSLDPEPNYGYTF; cdr3_nt: TGTGCCAGCAGCTTGGACCCGGAGCCTAACTATGGCTACACCTTC
v_call: TRBV4-1; d_call: -; clone_size: -; j_call: TRBJ1-2; cdr3_aa: CASSQALGQNYGYTF; cdr3_nt: TGCGCCAGCAGCCAAGCCCTAGGACAGAACTATGGCTACACCTTC
v_call: TRBV9; d_call: TRBD1; clone_size: -; j_call: TRBJ1-2; cdr3_aa: CASSPQTGIYGYTF; cdr3_nt: TGTGCCAGCAGCCCACAGACAGGGATCTATGGCTACACCTTC
v_call: TRBV5-1; d_call: TRBD2; clone_size: once; j_call: TRBJ2-3; cdr3_aa: CASSLGGASGRAKDTQYF; cdr3_nt: TGCGCCAGCAGCCTAGGAGGGGCTAGCGGGAGGGCCAAGGATACGCAGTATTTT
v_call: TRBV4-3; d_call: -; clone_size: -; j_call: TRBJ2-7; cdr3_aa: CASSQEWDHEQYF; cdr3_nt: TGCGCCAGCAGCCAAGAATGGGACCACGAGCAGTACTTC
v_call: TRBV6-5; d_call: -; clone_size: -; j_call: TRBJ2-7; cdr3_aa: CASSYEDGSYEQYF; cdr3_nt: TGTGCCAGCAGTTACGAGGACGGTTCCTACGAGCAGTACTTC
v_call: TRBV10-3; d_call: TRBD1; clone_size: once; j_call: TRBJ1-3; cdr3_aa: CAISLTGNSGNTIYF; cdr3_nt: TGTGCCATCAGCTTGACAGGGAACTCTGGAAACACCATATATTTT
v_call: TRBV6-5; d_call: TRBD2; clone_size: few; j_call: TRBJ2-7; cdr3_aa: CASSKSLAGSYEQYF; cdr3_nt: TGTGCCAGCAGTAAATCCCTAGCGGGAAGCTACGAGCAGTACTTC
v_call: TRBV6-6; d_call: TRBD2; clone_size: -; j_call: TRBJ2-2; cdr3_aa: CASRTSVNTGELFF; cdr3_nt: TGTGCCAGCAGGACTAGCGTAAACACCGGGGAGCTGTTTTTT
v_call: TRBV11-2; d_call: TRBD2; clone_size: -; j_call: TRBJ2-1; cdr3_aa: CASSQRELYNEQFF; cdr3_nt: TGTGCCAGCAGCCAGCGGGAACTATACAATGAGCAGTTCTTC
v_call: TRBV5-4; d_call: -; clone_size: -; j_call: TRBJ1-3; cdr3_aa: CASSLGGGVGNTIYF; cdr3_nt: TGTGCCAGCAGCTTGGGCGGGGGGGTTGGAAACACCATATATTTT
v_call: TRBV6-5; d_call: -; clone_size: -; j_call: TRBJ2-1; cdr3_aa: CASRNRDYNEQFF; cdr3_nt: TGTGCCAGCCGCAACCGGGACTACAATGAGCAGTTCTTC
v_call: TRBV27; d_call: -; clone_size: few; j_call: TRBJ1-4; cdr3_aa: CASSLFRANEKLFF; cdr3_nt: TGTGCCAGCAGTTTGTTCAGGGCTAATGAAAAACTGTTTTTT
v_call: TRBV19; d_call: -; clone_size: medium-sized; j_call: TRBJ2-1; cdr3_aa: CASSMAGSYNEQFF; cdr3_nt: TGTGCCAGTAGTATGGCTGGCTCCTACAATGAGCAGTTCTTC
v_call: TRBV19; d_call: -; clone_size: -; j_call: TRBJ1-1; cdr3_aa: CASSPGRGEAFF; cdr3_nt: TGTGCCAGTAGTCCAGGGAGGGGCGAAGCTTTCTTT
v_call: TRBV19; d_call: TRBD1; clone_size: once; j_call: TRBJ1-2; cdr3_aa: CASSRDREYGGYTF; cdr3_nt: TGTGCCAGTAGCAGGGACAGGGAATACGGTGGCTACACCTTC
v_call: TRBV5-5; d_call: TRBD1; clone_size: -; j_call: TRBJ2-2; cdr3_aa: CASSDRAFTGELFF; cdr3_nt: TGTGCCAGCAGCGACAGGGCATTCACCGGGGAGCTGTTTTTT
v_call: TRBV2; d_call: -; clone_size: -; j_call: TRBJ1-1; cdr3_aa: CASSSQAGTEAFF; cdr3_nt: TGTGCCAGCTCTTCGCAGGCGGGCACTGAAGCTTTCTTT
v_call: TRBV19; d_call: -; clone_size: -; j_call: TRBJ2-1; cdr3_aa: CASSPGSSYNEQFF; cdr3_nt: TGTGCCAGTAGTCCCGGGAGCTCCTACAATGAGCAGTTCTTC
v_call: TRBV9; d_call: TRBD1; clone_size: once; j_call: TRBJ2-2; cdr3_aa: CASSGITGTGPTGELFF; cdr3_nt: TGTGCCAGCAGCGGTATCACCGGGACAGGGCCCACCGGGGAGCTGTTTTTT
v_call: TRBV5-6; d_call: -; clone_size: -; j_call: TRBJ1-2; cdr3_aa: CASSLGGANYGYTF; cdr3_nt: TGTGCCAGCAGCTTGGGAGGAGCTAACTATGGCTACACCTTC
v_call: TRBV27; d_call: TRBD2; clone_size: -; j_call: TRBJ2-7; cdr3_aa: CASRRLAAEGEQYF; cdr3_nt: TGTGCCAGCAGGAGACTAGCGGCCGAGGGCGAGCAGTACTTC
v_call: TRBV2; d_call: -; clone_size: -; j_call: TRBJ1-1; cdr3_aa: CASSDVSGATEAFF; cdr3_nt: TGTGCCAGCAGTGATGTATCGGGCGCGACTGAAGCTTTCTTT
v_call: TRBV5-8; d_call: -; clone_size: -; j_call: TRBJ2-3; cdr3_aa: CASSLPGLLLDTQYF; cdr3_nt: TGTGCCAGCAGCTTGCCCGGACTTCTTTTGGATACGCAGTATTTT
v_call: TRBV6-6; d_call: TRBD2; clone_size: -; j_call: TRBJ2-7; cdr3_aa: CASSYSFSGGYEQYF; cdr3_nt: TGTGCCAGCAGTTACTCGTTTAGCGGGGGCTACGAGCAGTACTTC
v_call: TRBV15; d_call: -; clone_size: -; j_call: TRBJ2-1; cdr3_aa: CATSRDPSGHNEQFF; cdr3_nt: TGTGCCACCAGCAGAGATCCCTCAGGACACAATGAGCAGTTCTTC
v_call: TRBV5-1; d_call: -; clone_size: -; j_call: TRBJ2-1; cdr3_aa: CASSWGERDNEQFF; cdr3_nt: TGCGCCAGCAGCTGGGGGGAAAGGGACAATGAGCAGTTCTTC
v_call: TRBV2; d_call: -; clone_size: -; j_call: TRBJ1-5; cdr3_aa: CASSVYSNQPQHF; cdr3_nt: TGTGCCAGCAGCGTGTATAGCAATCAGCCCCAGCATTTT
v_call: TRBV6-4; d_call: -; clone_size: -; j_call: TRBJ2-1; cdr3_aa: CASSRGPTQTGEQFF; cdr3_nt: TGTGCCAGCAGCCGGGGGCCTACCCAAACGGGTGAGCAGTTCTTC
v_call: TRBV11-2; d_call: TRBD1; clone_size: once; j_call: TRBJ2-7; cdr3_aa: CASSDGGWTGGSYEQYF; cdr3_nt: TGTGCCAGCAGCGACGGGGGATGGACAGGGGGCTCCTACGAGCAGTACTTC
v_call: TRBV10-3; d_call: TRBD1; clone_size: -; j_call: TRBJ2-5; cdr3_aa: CAISAGQTYQETQYF; cdr3_nt: TGTGCCATCAGTGCGGGACAGACCTACCAAGAGACCCAGTACTTC
v_call: TRBV20-1; d_call: -; clone_size: -; j_call: TRBJ1-1; cdr3_aa: CSASPGVEAFF; cdr3_nt: TGCAGTGCCAGTCCAGGGGTCGAAGCTTTCTTT
v_call: TRBV7-2; d_call: TRBD2; clone_size: -; j_call: TRBJ2-2; cdr3_aa: CASSLATSGAGELFF; cdr3_nt: TGTGCCAGCAGCTTGGCGACTAGCGGGGCCGGGGAGCTGTTTTTT
v_call: TRBV6-1; d_call: -; clone_size: few; j_call: TRBJ1-2; cdr3_aa: CASSETGFDGYTF; cdr3_nt: TGTGCCAGCAGTGAGACAGGCTTCGATGGCTACACCTTC
v_call: TRBV27; d_call: -; clone_size: -; j_call: TRBJ2-5; cdr3_aa: CASSNPGGREQYF; cdr3_nt: TGTGCCAGCAGTAATCCAGGGGGTCGGGAGCAGTACTTC
v_call: TRBV7-9; d_call: TRBD2; clone_size: once; j_call: TRBJ2-5; cdr3_aa: CASSLARGRKETQYF; cdr3_nt: TGTGCCAGCAGCTTAGCTCGCGGGAGGAAAGAGACCCAGTACTTC
v_call: TRBV7-6; d_call: -; clone_size: few; j_call: TRBJ2-1; cdr3_aa: CASSLGTGYNEQFF; cdr3_nt: TGTGCCAGCAGCTTAGGGACGGGGTACAATGAGCAGTTCTTC
v_call: TRBV11-2; d_call: TRBD1; clone_size: -; j_call: TRBJ2-1; cdr3_aa: CASSLGPGGGSKSNEQFF; cdr3_nt: TGTGCCAGCAGCTTAGGTCCAGGGGGCGGATCGAAATCCAATGAGCAGTTCTTC
v_call: TRBV5-4; d_call: -; clone_size: -; j_call: TRBJ1-2; cdr3_aa: CASSLSGDYYGYTF; cdr3_nt: TGTGCCAGCAGCTTGAGCGGGGATTACTATGGCTACACCTTC
v_call: TRBV28; d_call: -; clone_size: -; j_call: TRBJ2-7; cdr3_aa: CASSLSAYEQYF; cdr3_nt: TGTGCCAGCAGCTTATCCGCCTACGAGCAGTACTTC
v_call: TRBV7-9; d_call: -; clone_size: few; j_call: TRBJ2-7; cdr3_aa: CASSLALFNEQYF; cdr3_nt: TGTGCCAGCAGCTTAGCGCTTTTCAACGAGCAGTACTTC
v_call: TRBV9; d_call: TRBD1; clone_size: -; j_call: TRBJ1-6; cdr3_aa: CASSPSSGGVYNSPLHF; cdr3_nt: TGTGCCAGCAGCCCCTCTTCAGGGGGTGTCTATAATTCACCCCTCCACTTT
v_call: TRBV6-5; d_call: TRBD2; clone_size: -; j_call: TRBJ2-7; cdr3_aa: CASSWGTSGISYEQYF; cdr3_nt: TGTGCCAGCAGTTGGGGAACTAGCGGGATTTCCTACGAGCAGTACTTC
v_call: TRBV5-1; d_call: -; clone_size: -; j_call: TRBJ2-5; cdr3_aa: CASSPGQIQETQYF; cdr3_nt: TGCGCCAGCAGCCCAGGACAGATCCAAGAGACCCAGTACTTC
v_call: TRBV7-9; d_call: -; clone_size: -; j_call: TRBJ2-5; cdr3_aa: CASSLEWGSAYQETQYF; cdr3_nt: TGTGCCAGCAGCTTAGAGTGGGGATCCGCGTACCAAGAGACCCAGTACTTC
v_call: TRBV7-8; d_call: TRBD1; clone_size: -; j_call: TRBJ2-2; cdr3_aa: CASSLTGKGNTGELFF; cdr3_nt: TGTGCCAGCAGCCTGACAGGGAAGGGTAACACCGGGGAGCTGTTTTTT
v_call: TRBV7-2; d_call: -; clone_size: -; j_call: TRBJ2-7; cdr3_aa: CASSFRGGSSYEQYF; cdr3_nt: TGTGCCAGCAGCTTCAGGGGCGGCAGCTCCTACGAGCAGTACTTC
v_call: TRBV11-2; d_call: TRBD2; clone_size: -; j_call: TRBJ2-1; cdr3_aa: CASSLGIGSGRYNEQFF; cdr3_nt: TGTGCCAGCAGCTTAGGTATCGGGAGCGGGAGATACAATGAGCAGTTCTTC
v_call: TRBV5-5; d_call: TRBD1; clone_size: -; j_call: TRBJ1-2; cdr3_aa: CASTPTGSYGYTF; cdr3_nt: TGTGCCAGCACCCCGACAGGGTCCTATGGCTACACCTTC
v_call: TRBV28; d_call: -; clone_size: -; j_call: TRBJ1-5; cdr3_aa: CASSLGQLPLQHF; cdr3_nt: TGTGCCAGCAGTTTAGGGCAGCTACCACTCCAGCATTTT
v_call: TRBV5-1; d_call: TRBD1; clone_size: few; j_call: TRBJ1-5; cdr3_aa: CASSLTGGDQPQHF; cdr3_nt: TGCGCCAGCAGCTTGACAGGGGGCGATCAGCCCCAGCATTTT
v_call: TRBV10-3; d_call: TRBD2; clone_size: -; j_call: TRBJ2-7; cdr3_aa: CAISEGTSGVYEQYF; cdr3_nt: TGTGCCATCAGTGAGGGGACTAGCGGAGTCTACGAGCAGTACTTC
v_call: TRBV10-1; d_call: -; clone_size: -; j_call: TRBJ1-1; cdr3_aa: CASSRQENTEAFF; cdr3_nt: TGCGCCAGCAGTCGACAGGAGAACACTGAAGCTTTCTTT
v_call: TRBV27; d_call: -; clone_size: -; j_call: TRBJ2-1; cdr3_aa: CASRSLLLEQFF; cdr3_nt: TGTGCCAGCAGGTCTCTGTTGTTGGAGCAGTTCTTC
v_call: TRBV10-1; d_call: TRBD1; clone_size: -; j_call: TRBJ1-1; cdr3_aa: CASRRDRNTEAFF; cdr3_nt: TGCGCCAGCAGAAGGGACAGGAACACTGAAGCTTTCTTT
v_call: TRBV10-3; d_call: -; clone_size: -; j_call: TRBJ1-5; cdr3_aa: CAISQTNQPQHF; cdr3_nt: TGTGCCATCAGCCAGACCAATCAGCCCCAGCATTTT
v_call: TRBV23-1; d_call: TRBD2; clone_size: -; j_call: TRBJ2-5; cdr3_aa: CASSHSVAGGGKGQETQYF; cdr3_nt: TGCGCCAGCAGTCACAGCGTAGCGGGAGGGGGAAAGGGCCAAGAGACCCAGTACTTC
v_call: TRBV5-5; d_call: TRBD1; clone_size: -; j_call: TRBJ1-2; cdr3_aa: CASSLQGRDYGYTF; cdr3_nt: TGTGCCAGCAGCTTACAGGGGAGGGACTATGGCTACACCTTC
v_call: TRBV10-1; d_call: -; clone_size: few; j_call: TRBJ2-2; cdr3_aa: CASNVGTSGELFF; cdr3_nt: TGCGCCAGCAACGTCGGGACTTCCGGGGAGCTGTTTTTT